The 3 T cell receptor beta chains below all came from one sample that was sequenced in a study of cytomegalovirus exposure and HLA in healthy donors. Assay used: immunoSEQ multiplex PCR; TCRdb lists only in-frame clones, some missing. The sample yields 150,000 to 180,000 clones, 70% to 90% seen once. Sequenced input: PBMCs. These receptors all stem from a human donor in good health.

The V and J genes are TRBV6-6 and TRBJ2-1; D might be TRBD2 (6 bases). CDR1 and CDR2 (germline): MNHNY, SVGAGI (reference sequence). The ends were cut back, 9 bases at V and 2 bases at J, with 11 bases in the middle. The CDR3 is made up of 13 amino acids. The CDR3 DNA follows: TGTGCCAGTAAGCGGGTCCCCTACAATGAGCAGTTCTTC. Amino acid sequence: CASKRVPYNEQFF.

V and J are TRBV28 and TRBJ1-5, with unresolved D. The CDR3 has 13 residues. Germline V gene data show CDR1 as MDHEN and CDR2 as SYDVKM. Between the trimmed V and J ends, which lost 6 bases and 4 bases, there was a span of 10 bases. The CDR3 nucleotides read TGTGCCAGCAGAAGGACTCCAAATCAGCCCCAGCATTTT. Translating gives CASRRTPNQPQHF.

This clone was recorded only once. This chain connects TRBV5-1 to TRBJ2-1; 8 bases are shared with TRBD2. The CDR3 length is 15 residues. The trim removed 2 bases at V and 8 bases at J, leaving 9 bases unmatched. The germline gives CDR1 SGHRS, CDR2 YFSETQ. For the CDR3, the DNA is TGCGCCAGCAGCTTCCCAGCGGGAGAGATCGATGAGCAGTTCTTC. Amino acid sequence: CASSFPAGEIDEQFF.